This T cell receptor (beta chain) emerged from a study of cytomegalovirus exposure and HLA in healthy donors. Overall study: The Caucasian-associated ancestry cluster held over 80% of 300 to 500 genotyped donors. The study, taken as a whole, reports: Most CMV-associated TCR beta chains were later found to appear HLA-restricted. Analysis was carried out at a later point, and it linked a missense DCLRE1C variant to TCR beta V- and J-gene trimming.

The germline CDR1 and CDR2 sequences are SGHRS and YFSETQ. The V segment lost 2 bases and the J segment 9 bases; nucleotides outside the gene matches: 4. This CDR3 contains 14 residues. The PCR contained 60 Vbeta and 13 Jbeta primers. Produced via immunoSEQ multiplex PCR; TCRdb's table is partial and in-frame only. The table lists fewer than 250,000 clones, 82% of them singletons, with 6% in the top ten. This clone came up once. Antigen specificity is unknown. The chain couples TRBV5-1 to TRBJ2-1, with TRBD1 identical over 11 bases. The source of this sequence is a man aged 35-49 years in good health and CMV-seropositive. Sequencing input: PBMCs. The DNA of the CDR3 is TGCGCCAGCAGCTTCGGACAGGGGGCTAGTGAGCAGTTCTTC. Translation: CASSFGQGASEQFF.